This T cell receptor beta chain originates from a study of blood T cell repertoires in COVID-19. Germline assignment: CDR1 SGHRS and CDR2 YFSETQ. Trimming took 0 bases from V and 3 from J; bases not matched to a gene: 2. The CDR3 runs 16 residues. Each recovered donor of Cohort 3 presented with two negative PCRs, clearance, or symptom resolution. TCRdb keeps only in-frame clones here, not all; method: immunoSEQ multiplex PCR. The sample lists about 260,000 clones, about 84% occurring once. The V gene is TRBV5-1, the J gene TRBJ1-3, with TRBD1 matching over 11 bases. Sequenced sample: PBMCs or T cells enriched from blood (not recorded which). The sequence was obtained from a woman aged 45-65 years who had recovered from COVID-19. DNA for the CDR3: TGCGCCAGCAGCTTGGACGGGACAGGGGGTGGAAACACCATATATTTT. Its translation is CASSLDGTGGGNTIYF.